The TCR beta chain described here comes from a study of cytomegalovirus exposure and HLA in healthy donors (TCRdb year 2017). For the wider study: An earlier analysis of approximately 640 of the donors reported 276 Gb of sequence data and some 100 million unique TCR beta sequences from about 200 million T cells. The study was designed to test whether signatures of past pathogen exposure could be identified by cataloging public T cell receptors. Typing coverage differed by locus: A, B, C, DRB1 and DQB1 were typed in about 620-640 donors, DQA1 in about 510, DPA1 in over 600, and DPB1 in approximately 450. Roughly 5 DR-DQ haplotypes were handled as single units for association and clustering, since linkage in the cohort was strong. A later analysis re-examined previously published TCR beta repertoires from about 700 donors and added high-resolution HLA genotyping to investigate patterns of TCR occurrence. The genetic ancestry cluster associated with self-reported Caucasian donors included 81% of the roughly 400 genotyped donors. The study combined high-throughput TCR immunosequencing, statistical association of individual TCRs with disease status, and machine learning to predict cytomegalovirus infection status. Rather than using new phenotypic data, the later analysis identified candidate immune exposures from TCR beta sequences and from how often those sequences occurred across donors. An earlier analysis of several hundred of the donors applied high-throughput TCR beta sequencing to assess whether each TCR beta V gene segment acted as functional or pseudogenic. Every discovery cohort repertoire had been produced on one sequencing platform. Among about 390 genotyped donors of the cohort, an average of roughly 240,000 unique TCR beta nucleotide sequences were sequenced per donor, roughly a sixth of them non-productive. Donor age, sex, ethnicity and CMV serostatus were collected together with the repertoire data. Besides the first cohort of around 700 subjects, a separate validation cohort made up of 120 different subjects was used. Class I and class II HLA loci were covered by the typing at four-digit resolution. In a later genetic analysis, genome-wide SNP genotypes for about 55% of the roughly 700 donors were used, and that subset was treated as a discovery cohort. The study profiled the T cell repertoires of hundreds of subjects by immunosequencing and related them to cytomegalovirus serostatus. An early release that covered roughly 600 HLA-typed donors contained 300 to 350 gigabases of sequencing data and 80 million or so unique TCR sequences. What the research found in general, with its limitations: The classifier was reported to diagnose cytomegalovirus status with high specificity and sensitivity in both the original and validation cohorts. In a later analysis, the rate of TCR association differed among HLA loci, with DRB1 alleles having the most associated TCRs and HLA-C alleles having the fewest. Most TCR sequences were seen in very few donors, while some public TCRs were found in many individuals. When HLA alleles, especially DR and DQ, strongly co-occurred, TCR associations were difficult to assign to individual alleles. Because some donors lacked HLA typing at each locus, the association tests relied only on the typed subset. The study listed approximately 160 TCR beta chains as associated with cytomegalovirus. The earlier analysis of 587 of the donors excluded seventeen rarely observed V segments, including chromosome 9 orphons, because counts were too low. For the cohort, immune exposure information was limited to CMV serostatus. In vitro tests confirmed that a few of the cytomegalovirus-associated TCR beta chains recognize cytomegalovirus antigens. A later analysis reported that several top co-occurrence clusters appeared linked to parvovirus B19, influenza, CMV and Epstein-Barr virus. In a later analysis, some 17,000 TCR beta sequences were associated with specific HLA alleles at a false discovery rate of 0.05. It was suggested by the authors that the approach could potentially be generalized to other disease states and immunological phenotypes. This cohort had only TCR beta chains sequenced, and the lack of alpha or paired-chain data limited which features could be detected. V-gene and J-gene trimming of TCR beta chains was associated with a missense DCLRE1C variant in a later genetic analysis, and the association was replicated in an independent cohort. Presence/absence analyses assumed roughly uniform sequencing depth across donors, an assumption that may not hold. Correlated functional status among segregating V segments might reflect linkage disequilibrium, but an unknown experimental factor could not be ruled out. In a later analysis, most CMV-associated TCR beta chains were found to appear HLA-restricted, with HLA associations seemingly driven largely by CMV exposure. In a later analysis, HLA-associated TCR beta chains showed more clonal expansion and lower generation probabilities than non-associated chains that were equally common. A further reported finding was that TCR beta sequences accurately predicted the HLA-A and HLA-B alleles for most subjects in the first cohort. A group of highly shared sequence variants was considered likely to be a technical artifact of the sequencing pipeline. Compared with the 666-donor mean, donors in an Asian-associated ancestry cluster had fewer N-insertions in productive TCRs, according to a later genetic analysis. Because the 87-base-pair reads could not distinguish some IMGT-functional V segments, including TRBV6-2 and TRBV6-3, those segments were excluded. An earlier analysis of several hundred of the donors showed that most TCR beta V segments appeared in productive rearrangements either about 87% or about 30% of the time, which broadly matched IMGT annotations.

The cohort consisted of 600 or so healthy bone marrow donors. At the time of sampling, all cohort members were nominally healthy, though unrecorded immune exposures were likely present. The donor tested CMV seronegative, placing the donor among the approximately 400 seronegative members of the cohort. A peripheral blood sample was collected from each donor, and TCR beta sequencing was performed on peripheral blood mononuclear cells. The Qiagen DNeasy Blood Extraction Kit was used to extract genomic DNA from the blood cell samples. CDR1 SGHTA and CDR2 FQGTGA are derived from the germline V gene. Trimming costs V 5 bases and J 1 base, and their ends lie 11 bases apart. The CDR3 covers 14 residues, taking in both the cysteine and the phenylalanine. CDR3 DNA is the only sequence kept; it has 42 bases, read in frame from the first base. Libraries were prepared through the immunoSEQ multiplex PCR assay. The multiplex PCR relied on a mix of 60 forward primers for TCR Vbeta segments and 13 reverse primers for TCR Jbeta segments. The CDR3 region of rearranged TCR beta genes was amplified from genomic DNA by a multiplex PCR assay. The Illumina HiSeq System was used to sequence the amplified TCR beta libraries as 87-base-pair reads. In the paper's pipeline: A later analysis tallied around 87 million unique TCR beta chains across the 660 or so repertoires, and approximately 11 million of those chains were shared by two or more donors. Raw reads were error-corrected and collapsed into unique sequences with a nearest-neighbor algorithm that merged closely related sequences to remove PCR and sequencing errors. CDR3 sequences were aligned to IMGT reference sequences to assign V, D and J gene segments. For a sequence to be retained, at least a six-nucleotide match to both a V gene segment and a J gene segment was required. A rearrangement counted as productive if the CDR3 had no stop codons and remained in frame with V and J, and every other rearrangement counted as non-productive. CDR3 was defined by IMGT convention, running from the second conserved V-encoded cysteine to the conserved J-encoded phenylalanine. The earlier analysis of some 600 of the donors excluded sequences that lacked an unambiguous match to a single V gene segment. An earlier analysis of some 500 of the donors classified V segments as functional when productive rearrangements were above 56.7% and as segregating when the standard deviation between donors was above 5%. A statistical classification framework was built to diagnose cytomegalovirus status from the catalog of TCR beta chain sequences. In a later analysis, TCR nucleotide sequences were compared against IMGT/GENE-DB human TR gene sequences so that V and J genes could be assigned. The TCRdist pipeline was used in a later analysis to assign CDR3 sequences and most-parsimonious VDJ recombination scenarios. In a later analysis, each TCR beta chain was defined by its CDR3 amino acid sequence together with its V-gene family, and reads lacking a unique V-gene family were excluded. In a later analysis, several hundred highly shared, low-generation-probability nucleotide sequences were removed to address suspected cross-contamination and a sequencing artifact. A later analysis calculated a clonal expansion index for each public chain from normalized within-repertoire ranks of inferred template counts. In a later analysis, generation probabilities were computed using a VDJ recombination model fitted to out-of-frame rearrangements, and the results were checked against IGoR. In a later analysis, TCR-TCR, TCR-HLA and TCR-CMV co-occurrence was scored with hypergeometric tests, and a repertoire-size bias correction was applied to TCR pairs. False discovery rates were estimated in a later analysis by permuting HLA or CMV assignments 20 times. In a later analysis, co-occurring TCRs were grouped using DBSCAN, with TCRdist sequence similarity added in when clustering inside HLA-allele-positive subsets. Repertoires with fewer than 30,000 or more than 120,000 public chains were left out of co-occurrence clustering, as were roughly five repertoires with anomalous nucleotide sharing. As stored in TCRdb, this immuneACCESS dataset retains in-frame rearrangements with V and J assigned. A fraction of the clones does not appear; measured against another copy, unresolved V genes explain less than half of the discrepancy, and the remainder lacks a known reason. The V and J calls and clone size come from that table; D and trimming were worked out from the DNA. This sample is represented by about 140,000 clones; approximately 57% of them were singletons. Around 2% of the sample goes to the ten largest clones.

Concerning this clone: No antigen is known for it. No clone much larger than this one lies a single base away; base qualities are absent.

This receptor was identified in a male donor in good health and CMV-seronegative. Recombination connected TRBV7-3 to TRBJ1-1; D gene: possibly TRBD1, on 5 matching bases. Sequenced sample: PBMCs. The nucleotide sequence is TGTGCCAGCAGCACCGACAGAGGGAACACTGAAGCTTTCTTT. Its amino acids are CASSTDRGNTEAFF.